The 14 T cell receptor beta chains below come from one sample, sequenced in a study of tumor-infiltrating lymphocytes in primary liver carcinoma. Starting material of 500 to 600 ng total RNA yielded TCR beta cDNA via a constant-region primer. Three rounds of nested multiplex PCR with slightly modified ARM-PCR produced TCR beta libraries. A C-beta reverse primer was combined with TRBV1-TRBV30 forward primers in the first two PCR rounds, and each round had approximately 9 cycles. TCRdb reprocessed the multiplex PCR reads via MiXCR and lists one record per CDR3 protein. The data show approximately 99,000 distinct CDR3 sequences, with over 55% seen just once and 9.5% to 10% held by the top ten. Co-extracting RNA and DNA was done with roughly 18-32 mg of unsorted bulk tissue as input. The sequencing input was liver tumor tissue from sampling region 5. Subset of the sample: tumor region T5, tumor centre. These receptors were taken from a woman aged 55-69 years with primary liver carcinoma and hepatitis B virus infection.

A single count supports this clonotype. A read error may produce the germline difference seen at one junction end. The chain couples TRBV29-1 to TRBJ1-2; no reliable D call. The CDR3 has 11 amino acids. Germline CDR1 is SQVTM and CDR2 is ANQGSEA. The CDR3 region has the DNA TGCAGCGCCCAAGTACACCATGGTTACACCTTC. This gives the protein CSAQVHHGYTF.

Points on this clonotype: An end of the junction differs from the germline gene, which may be a read error. The V gene is TRBV12-5, the J gene TRBJ2-7; TRBD1 is a possible D gene (6 bases). The CDR3 runs to 13 residues. Germline V lookup: CDR1 LGHNT, CDR2 FRNRAP. As DNA, the CDR3 is TGTGCTAGCGGTTTTGGCAGGGGTTACGAGCAGTACTTC. Amino acid sequence: CASGFGRGYEQYF.

This clonotype has more than one count but fewer than ten. Just one base apart from a much larger clone, this may be a read error. CDR3 amino acids: CASIIAGGNNEQLF. In DNA form, the CDR3 reads TGTGCCAGCATTATAGCGGGAGGCAACAATGAGCAGCTCTTC. The chain carries TRBV6-6 and TRBJ2-1, with TRBD2 matching 10 bases. CDR1 MNHNY and CDR2 SVGAGI come from the germline V gene (reference sequence). The CDR3 runs 14 residues.

Concerning this clonotype: At one boundary the junction diverges from the germline segment, which might be a read error. The chain recombines TRBV6-1 with TRBJ2-7; 10 bases are a match to TRBD2. This CDR3 is 15 amino acids long. Germline V gives CDR1 MNHNS, CDR2 SASEGT. The DNA of the CDR3 is TGTGTCAGCAGTGAAGCTAGCGGGAGCTCCTACGAGCAATACTTC. Translating gives CVSSEASGSSYEQYF.

At least ten counts were recorded for this clonotype. This chain uses TRBV5-4 with TRBJ2-2; weak D call: TRBD1 (6 bases). The CDR3 sequence is 15 residues long. Germline V CDR1 and CDR2: SGHNT, YYREEE (reference sequence). Deletions cut 4 bases from V and 4 bases from J, with 14 bases between. This CDR3 reads CASSQTGFGTGELFF. The CDR3 DNA follows: TGTGCCAGCAGCCAAACAGGGTTCGGCACCGGGGAGCTGTTTTTT.

Ten or more counts support this clonotype. This chain links TRBV21-1 with TRBJ2-5. TRBV21-1 is an annotated pseudogene. CDR3 length: 12 amino acids. In DNA form, the CDR3 reads TGTGCCAGATGTGGGTACCAAGAGACCCAGTACTTC. It is translated as CARCGYQETQYF.

About this clonotype: Its ends do not fully match the called genes, so a read error is possible. The chain combines TRBV10-2 with TRBJ2-2; D uncertain. There are 12 residues in the CDR3. Germline loops: CDR1 WSHSY, CDR2 SAAADI. In DNA, the CDR3 is TGCGCCAGCACAGTAGAGGCCGAGGAGCTGGTTTTT. It specifies CASTVEAEELVF.

With regard to this clonotype: This may be a read error: a much more frequent sequence differs by one nucleotide. The CDR3 loop reads CASSSRTGTGYTF. Here the CDR3 DNA reads TGTGCCAGCAGCTCTCGGACAGGCACTGGCTACACCTTC. V usage is TRBV7-8 and J usage is TRBJ1-2, with 7 bases lining up with TRBD1. V was clipped by 4 bases and J by 7 bases; unmatched bases: 6. The germline CDR1 and CDR2 sequences are SGHVS and FQNEAQ. The CDR3 has 13 residues.

This clonotype was seen only once. Since no conserved phenylalanine or tryptophan closes the CDR3, a read error is the likely cause. The chain carries TRBV11-1 and TRBJ2-3, with 11 bases lining up with TRBD2. Germline V gene sequence: CDR1 SGHAT, CDR2 FQDESV (reference sequence). J gave up 4 bases and V 5 bases, and 5 bases lay outside the gene matches. The CDR3 runs to 15 residues. This CDR3 is CASSPSGRRADTQYY. CDR3 sequence (DNA): TGTGCCAGCAGCCCTAGCGGGAGGCGTGCAGATACGCAGTATTAT.

This clonotype was found once. At one end, the junction sequence differs from germline, possibly due to a read error. CDR3 region: CASSLSSGVKGSNQPQHF. CDR3 DNA: TGTGCCAGCAGTTTATCTTCGGGGGTTAAGGGTAGCAATCAGCCTCAGCATTTT. The rearrangement joins TRBV28 to TRBJ1-5, with D maybe TRBD1 (5 bases). Germline lookup yields CDR1 MDHEN and CDR2 SYDVKM. The CDR3 totals 18 residues.

With regard to this clonotype: The conserved final phenylalanine or tryptophan is absent from the CDR3, which likely points to a read error. This rearrangement joins TRBV12-3 or TRBV12-4 to TRBJ2-1; the D gene is possibly TRBD2 (6 bases). Trimming took 5 bases from V and 11 from J, leaving 25 bases between them. The CDR3 extends over 16 amino acids. CDR3 nucleotides: TGTGCCAGCAGTCAAACCACGACTAGTGTGGCTCGCCAGCAGTTCTTA. Amino acid sequence: CASSQTTTSVARQQFL.

For this clonotype: A much more abundant neighbour one base away suggests this may be a read error. The chain uses TRBV6-6 and TRBJ2-2; 7 nucleotides agree with TRBD1. The germline V gene has CDR1 MNHNY and CDR2 SVGAGI (reference sequence). The length of the CDR3 is 14 residues. CDR3 DNA: TGTGCCAGCGGTTACTCAGGGGGTTCCGGGGAGCTGTTTTTT. Encoded protein: CASGYSGGSGELFF.

The J gene is TRBJ1-2, the V gene TRBV18; TRBD1 matches 8 bases. The length of the CDR3 is 19 residues. V dropped 2 bases and J dropped 4; count of bases not matched to a gene: 18. Germline V gives CDR1 KGHSH, CDR2 LQKENI. The CDR3 reads CASSPTAPGQAQIPYGYTF. CDR3 nucleotide sequence: TGTGCCAGCTCACCAACAGCCCCGGGACAGGCCCAAATACCCTATGGCTACACCTTC. Filled out from reference TRBV18 and TRBJ1-2, the complete variable domain reads NAGVMQNPRHLVRRRGQEARLRCSPMKGHSHVYWYRQLPEEGLKFMVYLQKENIIDESGMPKERFSAEFPKEGPSILRIQQVVRGDSAAYFCASSPTAPGQAQIPYGYTFGSGTRLTVV.

The chain recombines TRBV11-1 with TRBJ2-5; D is perhaps TRBD2 (6 bases). In germline, CDR1 is SGHAT, CDR2 FQDESV (reference sequence). This CDR3 region has 13 residues. Trimming left V 8 bases short and J 7 bases short, with 17 bases between. CDR3 amino acids: CASGEGLGVTQYF. The CDR3 DNA is TGTGCCAGCGGCGAGGGACTGGGAGTGACCCAGTACTTC.